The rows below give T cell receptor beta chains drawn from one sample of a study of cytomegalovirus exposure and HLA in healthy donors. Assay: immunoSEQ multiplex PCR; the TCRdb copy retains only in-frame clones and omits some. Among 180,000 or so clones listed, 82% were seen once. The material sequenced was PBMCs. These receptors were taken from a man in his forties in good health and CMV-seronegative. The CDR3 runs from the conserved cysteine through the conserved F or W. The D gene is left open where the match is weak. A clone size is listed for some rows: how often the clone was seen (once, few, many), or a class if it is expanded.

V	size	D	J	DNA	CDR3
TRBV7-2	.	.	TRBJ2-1	TGTGCCAGCAGCCCGCAAAGTCAAGTGGCGGGTGATGAGCAGTTCTTC	CASSPQSQVAGDEQFF
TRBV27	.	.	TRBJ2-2	TGTGCCATCCGGGACTCGAACACCGGGGAGCTGTTTTTT	CAIRDSNTGELFF
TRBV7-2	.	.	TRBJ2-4	TGTGCCAGCAGCTTAGATGGGGGCTTGGACATTCAGTACTTC	CASSLDGGLDIQYF
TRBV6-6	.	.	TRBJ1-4	.	CASSTSTGQGEKLFF
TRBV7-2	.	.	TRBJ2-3	TGTGCCAGCCGGAGGGCCCTCACAGATACGCAGTATTTT	CASRRALTDTQYF
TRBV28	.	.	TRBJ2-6	TGTGCCAGCAGTACCAGCTCTGGGGCCAACGTCCTGACTTTC	CASSTSSGANVLTF
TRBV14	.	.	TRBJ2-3	TGTGCCAGCAGCCAAGGAGGAGCGGGCCAAAGGGATACGCAGTATTTT	CASSQGGAGQRDTQYF
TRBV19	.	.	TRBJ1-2	TGTGCCAGTAACTCTCTGGGGGCTCAATATGGCTACACCTTC	CASNSLGAQYGYTF
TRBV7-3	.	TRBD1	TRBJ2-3	TGTGCCAGCAGCTCAAACAGGGGAGAAGATACGCAGTATTTT	CASSSNRGEDTQYF
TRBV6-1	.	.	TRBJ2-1	TGTGCCAGCGGGGCAGGGGAGTTCTTC	CASGAGEFF
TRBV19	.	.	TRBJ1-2	TGTGCCAGTAGTATAGGACAGTCCGTAAACTATGGCTACACCTTC	CASSIGQSVNYGYTF
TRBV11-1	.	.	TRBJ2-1	TGTGCCAGCAGCTTAGGGGGACTTTACAATGAGCAGTTCTTC	CASSLGGLYNEQFF
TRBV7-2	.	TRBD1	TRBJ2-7	TGTGCCAGCAGCCCCACAGAGGACAGGACCACTTACGAGCAGTACTTC	CASSPTEDRTTYEQYF
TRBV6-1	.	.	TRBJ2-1	TGTGCCAGCAGCCGGGGGGAGCAGTTCTTC	CASSRGEQFF
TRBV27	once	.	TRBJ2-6	TGTGCCAGCCCGCTAGGGGGGGGGTCCTCTGGGGCCAACGTCCTGACTTTC	CASPLGGGSSGANVLTF
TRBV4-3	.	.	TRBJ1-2	TGCGCCAGCAGCCAAGGTCGACAGGCCGACTACACCTTC	CASSQGRQADYTF
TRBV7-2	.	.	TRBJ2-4	TGTGCCAGCAGCTTAGGAGTTCTGGGTAGGAGGAGACGAAACATTCAGTACTTC	CASSLGVLGRRRRNIQYF
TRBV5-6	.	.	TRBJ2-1	TGTGCCAGCAGCTTCGTCTACAATGAGCAGTTCTTC	CASSFVYNEQFF
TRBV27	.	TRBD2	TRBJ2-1	TGTGCCAGCAGTCCTCGTGGACTAGCGGGAGGGCCCATAGATGAGCAGTTCTTC	CASSPRGLAGGPIDEQFF
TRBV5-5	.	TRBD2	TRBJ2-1	TGTGCCAGCAGCCTGGACGGGACTAGCGGCTACAATGAGCAGTTCTTC	CASSLDGTSGYNEQFF
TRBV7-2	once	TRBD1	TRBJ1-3	TGTGCCAGCAGCCCGACGGGACAGGGAGGAAACACCATATATTTT	CASSPTGQGGNTIYF
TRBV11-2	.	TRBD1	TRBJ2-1	TGTGCCAGCAGCTTTGGGTGGGACAGGGGTGTTGAGAATGAGCAGTTCTTC	CASSFGWDRGVENEQFF
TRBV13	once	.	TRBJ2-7	TGTGCCAGCAGTCTAGACAGGGGAGGGTCCTACGAGCAGTACTTC	CASSLDRGGSYEQYF
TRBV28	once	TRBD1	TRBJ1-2	TGTGCCAGCAAATACGGACAGGGGGATAGGGTCTATGGCTACACCTTC	CASKYGQGDRVYGYTF
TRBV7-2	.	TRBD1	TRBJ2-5	TGTGCCAGCAGCTATGAGGGGGCGGCCCCTGAGACCCAGTACTTC	CASSYEGAAPETQYF